A single sample gave rise to the 25 T cell receptor beta chains below, sequenced in a study of OX40 agonist ivuxolimab in advanced cancers. Libraries were prepared by immunoSEQ multiplex PCR; TCRdb keeps only in-frame clonotypes and omits some of them. The sample has around 83,000 clones; 90% to 95% are singletons. Sample: CD4+ or CD8+ T cells sorted from blood, taken in a trial of the OX40 agonist ivuxolimab. These receptors originate from an adult with an advanced solid tumor such as melanoma, head and neck, liver or kidney cancer.

The chain employs TRBV9 and TRBJ2-5; D is undetermined. There are 15 residues in the CDR3. Per germline, CDR1 SGDLS and CDR2 YYNGEE. The V and J ends lost 0 bases and 1 base respectively, with 10 bases between them. CDR3 sequence reads: CASSVGGIGQETQYF. The CDR3 coding sequence is TGTGCCAGCAGCGTAGGTGGTATAGGCCAAGAGACCCAGTACTTC.

The genes are TRBV6-5 and TRBJ1-1; D is uncertain. The CDR3 has 15 amino acids. The V end lost 6 bases, the J end lost 2 bases, and 16 bases lay between the germline ends. In germline, CDR1 is MNHEY, CDR2 SVGAGI. CDR3 in amino acids: CASRKNLGYNTEAFF. In DNA form, the CDR3 reads TGTGCCAGCAGAAAAAACCTGGGGTACAACACTGAAGCTTTCTTT.

The V call is TRBV4-3, the J call TRBJ1-1; D is undetermined. Trimming took off 0 bases at V and 3 bases at J, with 23 bases between the two ends. This CDR3 is 19 amino acids long. Germline V CDR1 and CDR2: LGHNA, YSLEER. CDR3 DNA sequence: TGCGCCAGCAGCCAAGATCCCCCGGGGAGGTTAAGGGAGGACACTGAAGCTTTCTTT. This translates into CASSQDPPGRLREDTEAFF.

The DNA for the CDR3 is TGTGCCAGCAGCAGGCAACTAGCGACCCAAGAGACCCAGTACTTC. It yields the protein CASSRQLATQETQYF. The rearrangement joins TRBV5-4 to TRBJ2-5; 7 bases agree with TRBD2. This CDR3 comprises 15 residues. The V gene's germline CDR1 is SGHNT and CDR2 YYREEE (reference sequence). Trimming at V came to 4 bases and at J to 1 base, leaving 7 bases not matched to a gene.

The V gene is TRBV28, the J gene TRBJ2-7; perhaps TRBD2 as D (6 bases). V was cut by 4 bases and J by 2 bases, with 12 bases left in between. The CDR3 runs 14 residues. Germline CDR1 MDHEN, CDR2 SYDVKM. Here the CDR3 reads CASSSLALTYEQYF. CDR3 in DNA: TGTGCCAGCAGTTCTCTAGCGCTAACCTACGAGCAGTACTTC. The full variable domain, with the rest looked up from reference TRBV28 and TRBJ2-7, is DVKVTQSSRYLVKRTGEKVFLECVQDMDHENMFWYRQDPGLGLRLIYFSYDVKMKEKGDIPEGYSVSREKKERFSLILESASTNQTSMYLCASSSLALTYEQYFGPGTRLTVT.

The chain couples TRBV2 to TRBJ2-7, with no clear D. The germline CDR1 and CDR2 sequences are SNHLY and FYNNEI. V lost 8 bases to trimming and J lost 2 bases, with 10 bases between them. The CDR3 extends over 12 amino acids. CDR3 sequence reads: CASRGQTYEQYF. CDR3 bases: TGTGCCAGCCGTGGGCAGACCTACGAGCAGTACTTC.

The rearrangement links TRBV18 to TRBJ2-2; D possibly corresponds to TRBD1 (5 bases). The CDR3 runs to 13 residues. Trimming pared 1 base from V and 6 bases from J, leaving 6 bases between. From germline, CDR1 is KGHSH and CDR2 LQKENI. CDR3 loop: CASSPQGPGELFF. The CDR3 DNA is TGTGCCAGCTCACCACAGGGGCCCGGGGAGCTGTTTTTT.

Written as DNA, the CDR3 is TGTGCCAGCTCGCACCGGAAGGCCGAGACCTTTAATCAGCCCCAGCATTTT. Amino acid sequence: CASSHRKAETFNQPQHF. The rearrangement links TRBV18 to TRBJ1-5; D ambiguous. The CDR3 totals 17 residues. V was pared by 6 bases and J by 4 bases, with 22 bases between. Germline assignment: CDR1 KGHSH and CDR2 LQKENI. Looking up the rest from reference TRBV18 and TRBJ1-5 gives the full variable domain: NAGVMQNPRHLVRRRGQEARLRCSPMKGHSHVYWYRQLPEEGLKFMVYLQKENIIDESGMPKERFSAEFPKEGPSILRIQQVVRGDSAAYFCASSHRKAETFNQPQHFGDGTRLSIL.

The CDR3 DNA is TGCGCCAGCAGCACCCAATCCTACGATTCAGATACGCAGTATTTT. Its protein product is CASSTQSYDSDTQYF. The chain uses TRBV4-1 and TRBJ2-3, with D uncertain. Germline V gene lookup returns CDR1 MGHRA and CDR2 YSYEKL. The CDR3 contains 15 residues. V lost 5 bases and J lost 4, with 16 bases in between.

V and J are TRBV13 and TRBJ2-3; D is undetermined. Trimming stripped 4 bases from V and 4 bases from J, with 15 bases between. The CDR3 length is 15 residues. The germline CDR1 and CDR2 sequences are PRHDT and FYEKMQ (reference sequence). Here the CDR3 DNA reads TGTGCCAGCAGCTACCCGGGTGGGATGGCAGATACGCAGTATTTT. It translates to CASSYPGGMADTQYF.

This chain joins TRBV7-8 and TRBJ2-5; 8 bases fit TRBD1. Per germline, CDR1 SGHVS and CDR2 FQNEAQ. V was pared by 4 bases and J by 4 bases, with 8 bases of the junction left unmatched. There are 15 residues in the CDR3. The CDR3 sequence: CASSSGTGVGETQYF. DNA of the CDR3: TGTGCCAGCAGCTCCGGGACAGGAGTTGGAGAGACCCAGTACTTC.

The chain combines TRBV7-6 with TRBJ2-1, with no clear D. Trimming took 1 base from V and 8 from J, leaving 15 bases between them. Looked up from germline, CDR1 is SGHVS and CDR2 is FNYEAQ. This CDR3 is 15 amino acids long. CDR3 amino acids: CASSLGRSRVDEQFF. Written as DNA, the CDR3 is TGTGCCAGCAGCTTAGGAAGATCTAGAGTTGATGAGCAGTTCTTC.

This chain uses TRBV19 with TRBJ1-2; 10 nucleotides agree with TRBD1. Germline assignment: CDR1 LNHDA and CDR2 SQIVND (reference sequence). CDR3 length equals 17 residues. The junction had 11 bases not matched to a gene; V was cut back by 6 bases and J by 1 base. The CDR3 DNA follows: TGTGCCAGTAGCACCCCCGGGACAGGGGCTAATAACTATGGCTACACCTTC. Its protein is CASSTPGTGANNYGYTF.

This chain links TRBV5-1 with TRBJ2-7; D is perhaps TRBD1 or TRBD2 (6 bases each). CDR3 length equals 13 residues. The V gene lost 4 bases and the J gene lost 6 bases, with 14 bases spanning the gap. Germline CDR1 and CDR2: SGHRS and YFSETQ. DNA for the CDR3: TGCGCCAGCAGCGGGGGGTCAGGGGCCGAGCAGTACTTC. Protein product: CASSGGSGAEQYF.

The rearrangement links TRBV2 to TRBJ1-5, with 12 bases matching TRBD1. The length of the CDR3 is 15 residues. Per germline, CDR1 SNHLY and CDR2 FYNNEI. Trimming removed 1 base from V and 5 bases from J; junction bases left unmatched: 0. The CDR3 DNA reads as TGTGCCAGCAGTGAAGGGGACAGGGGGCATCAGCCCCAGCATTTT. Translated, it gives CASSEGDRGHQPQHF.

The CDR3 spells CASSIQGQGINEQFF. The CDR3 nucleotides read TGTGCCAGTAGTATCCAGGGACAGGGCATCAATGAGCAGTTCTTC. The V gene is TRBV19, the J gene TRBJ2-1; 9 nucleotides agree with TRBD1. Germline values: CDR1 LNHDA, CDR2 SQIVND (reference sequence). With V trimmed by 3 bases and J by 6 bases, 6 bases remained unmatched. This CDR3 comprises 15 residues.

The chain combines TRBV7-9 with TRBJ1-1; the D gene is possibly TRBD1 (5 bases). This CDR3 contains 13 residues. V was pared by 5 bases and J by 4 bases, with 11 bases between. Germline V gene data show CDR1 as SEHNR and CDR2 as FQNEAQ (reference sequence). Here the CDR3 reads CASSLPGFTEAFF. As DNA, the CDR3 is TGTGCCAGCAGCCTCCCAGGGTTCACTGAAGCTTTCTTT.

V is TRBV5-1 and J is TRBJ2-1; a possible D gene is TRBD1 (5 bases). The CDR3 totals 13 residues. V was cut by 1 base and J by 5 bases, with 7 bases left in between. CDR1 is SGHRS and CDR2 is YFSETQ in the germline V gene. Here the CDR3 reads CASSLQGHNEQFF. DNA of the CDR3: TGCGCCAGCAGCTTGCAGGGCCACAATGAGCAGTTCTTC.

The CDR3 DNA reads as TGTGCCAGCAGGGAGTCAGGGGGCGGAAACACCATATATTTT. Translated, it gives CASRESGGGNTIYF. The chain uses TRBV6-6 and TRBJ1-3; 8 bases match TRBD1. CDR1 and CDR2 from the germline V gene are MNHNY and SVGAGI (reference sequence). With V trimmed by 6 bases and J by 4 bases, 5 bases remained unmatched. This CDR3 contains 14 residues.

V and J are TRBV14 and TRBJ1-4, with 10 nucleotides matching TRBD1. Trimming at V came to 3 bases and at J to 8 bases, leaving 6 bases not matched to a gene. The CDR3 consists of 15 residues. From germline, CDR1 is SGHDN and CDR2 FVKESK. CDR3 sequence reads: CASSQSTGGGEKLFF. In nucleotides, the CDR3 is TGTGCCAGCAGCCAGTCGACAGGGGGCGGGGAAAAACTGTTTTTT. The complete variable domain, with remaining parts taken from reference TRBV14 and TRBJ1-4, reads EAGVTQFPSHSVIEKGQTVTLRCDPISGHDNLYWYRRVMGKEIKFLLHFVKESKQDESGMPNNRFLAERTGGTYSTLKVQPAELEDSGVYFCASSQSTGGGEKLFFGSGTQLSVL.

This sequence joins TRBV4-3 and TRBJ1-1, with TRBD1 identical over 11 bases. CDR3 length: 14 residues. J was trimmed by 8 bases and V by 0 bases; bases with no gene match: 2. CDR1 is LGHNA, CDR2 YSLEER, per germline. The chain's CDR3 is CASSQDRTGGEAFF. DNA for the CDR3: TGCGCCAGCAGCCAAGATCGGACAGGGGGCGAAGCTTTCTTT.

The J gene is TRBJ1-2, the V gene TRBV7-2, with 7 positions matching TRBD1. J was trimmed by 0 bases and V by 0 bases; bases with no gene match: 7. The CDR3 extends over 17 amino acids. The germline V gene encodes CDR1 SGHTA and CDR2 FQGNSA. CDR3: CASSLARLGTANYGYTF. In DNA, the CDR3 is TGTGCCAGCAGCTTAGCGCGATTGGGGACAGCTAACTATGGCTACACCTTC.

On this clone: A junction end diverges from the germline sequence, so it may reflect a read error. The sample holds other DNA sequences that translate to the same CDR3. The genes are TRBV6-1 and TRBJ1-5, with 7 bases identical to TRBD1. In germline, CDR1 is MNHNS, CDR2 SASEGT. This CDR3 is built from 15 residues. The CDR3: CASSEGTVSNQPQHF. The DNA of the CDR3 is TGTGCCAGCAGCGAAGGGACAGTTAGCAATCAGCCCCAGCATTTT.

The CDR3: CASSLDHGSGYGYTF. The CDR3 nucleotides read TGTGCCAGCAGCTTAGATCACGGTAGTGGCTATGGCTACACCTTC. V is TRBV11-2 and J is TRBJ1-2; D is uncertain. This CDR3 contains 15 residues. Germline lookup yields CDR1 SGHAT and CDR2 FQNNGV. Deletions cut 0 bases from V and 4 bases from J, with 12 bases between.

This chain connects TRBV7-2 to TRBJ2-2; 10 nucleotides align to TRBD2. CDR3 length: 17 residues. CDR1 and CDR2 (germline): SGHTA, FQGNSA. V gave up 5 bases and J gave up 0 bases; unmatched junction bases: 6. This CDR3 reads CASSPGLAPPNTGELFF. CDR3 in DNA: TGTGCCAGCAGCCCGGGACTAGCGCCACCGAACACCGGGGAGCTGTTTTTT. The full variable domain, completed using reference TRBV7-2 and TRBJ2-2, is GAGVSQSPSNKVTEKGKDVELRCDPISGHTALYWYRQSLGQGLEFLIYFQGNSAPDKSGLPSDRFSAERTGGSVSTLTIQRTQQEDSAVYLCASSPGLAPPNTGELFFGEGSRLTVL.